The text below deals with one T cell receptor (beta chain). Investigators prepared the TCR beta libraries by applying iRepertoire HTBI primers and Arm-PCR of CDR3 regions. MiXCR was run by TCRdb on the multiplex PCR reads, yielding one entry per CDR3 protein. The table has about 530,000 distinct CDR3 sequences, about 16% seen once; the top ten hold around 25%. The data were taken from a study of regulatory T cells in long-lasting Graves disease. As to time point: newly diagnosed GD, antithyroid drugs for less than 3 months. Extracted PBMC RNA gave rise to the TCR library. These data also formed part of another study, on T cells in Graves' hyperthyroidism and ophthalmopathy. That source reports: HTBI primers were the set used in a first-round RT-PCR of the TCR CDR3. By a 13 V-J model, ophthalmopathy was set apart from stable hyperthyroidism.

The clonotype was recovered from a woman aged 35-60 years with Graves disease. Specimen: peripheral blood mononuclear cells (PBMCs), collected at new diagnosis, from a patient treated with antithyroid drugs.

The CDR3 sequence: CASSPRGTQETQYF. The CDR3 DNA reads TGTGCCAGCTCACCCCGAGGTACTCAAGAGACCCAGTACTTC. The V gene is TRBV18, the J gene TRBJ2-5; D gene ambiguous. This CDR3 has 14 residues. The germline gives CDR1 KGHSH, CDR2 LQKENI. Trimming took 3 bases from V and 2 from J, leaving 10 bases between them.